This entry describes one T cell receptor beta chain. In the original processing: ImmunoSEQ junction-only sequences lacked quality scores, so their filtering differed. Here immunoSEQ multiplex PCR was the method, and the copy in TCRdb shows in-frame clones only, minus some. That table gives V, J and clone size, and the DNA gave D and trimming. The sample includes about 1.5 million clones, 95% to 99% seen only once; the top ten take less than 0.55%. The CDR3 is 15 residues long. V lost 0 bases and J 2 bases, leaving 11 bases between the germline ends. Per the germline V gene, CDR1 is MNHEY and CDR2 is SVGAGI. This sample is drawn from a study of shared clonotypes between healthy human individuals.

This receptor was identified in a man in his thirties or forties in good health. Sequencing used naive CD4+ T cells sorted from blood. Subset described: CD45RA+ positively selected. This rearrangement joins TRBV6-5 to TRBJ2-7; D not certain. CDR3 protein: CASSYSAAGPYEQYF. Written as DNA, the CDR3 is TGTGCCAGCAGTTACTCAGCAGCCGGTCCCTACGAGCAGTACTTC.